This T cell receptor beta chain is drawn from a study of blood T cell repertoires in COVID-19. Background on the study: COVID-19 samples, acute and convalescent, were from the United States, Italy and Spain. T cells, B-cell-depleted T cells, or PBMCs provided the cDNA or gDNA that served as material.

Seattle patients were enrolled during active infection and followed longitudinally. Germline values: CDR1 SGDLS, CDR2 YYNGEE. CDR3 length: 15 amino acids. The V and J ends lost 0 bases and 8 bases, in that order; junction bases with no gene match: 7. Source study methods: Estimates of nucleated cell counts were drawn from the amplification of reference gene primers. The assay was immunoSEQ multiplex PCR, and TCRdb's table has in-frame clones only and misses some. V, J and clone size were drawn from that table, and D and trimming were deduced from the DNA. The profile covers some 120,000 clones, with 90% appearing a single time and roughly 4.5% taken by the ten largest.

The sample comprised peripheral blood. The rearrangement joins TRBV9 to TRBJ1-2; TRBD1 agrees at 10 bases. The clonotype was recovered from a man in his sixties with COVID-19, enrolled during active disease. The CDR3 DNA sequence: TGTGCCAGCAGCGTAGGTTCCGGGACAGGGGACGGCTACACCTTC. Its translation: CASSVGSGTGDGYTF. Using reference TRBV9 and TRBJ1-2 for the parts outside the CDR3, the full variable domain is DSGVTQTPKHLITATGQRVTLRCSPRSGDLSVYWYQQSLDQGLQFLIQYYNGEERAKGNILERFSAQQFPDLHSELNLSSLELGDSALYFCASSVGSGTGDGYTFGSGTRLTVV.